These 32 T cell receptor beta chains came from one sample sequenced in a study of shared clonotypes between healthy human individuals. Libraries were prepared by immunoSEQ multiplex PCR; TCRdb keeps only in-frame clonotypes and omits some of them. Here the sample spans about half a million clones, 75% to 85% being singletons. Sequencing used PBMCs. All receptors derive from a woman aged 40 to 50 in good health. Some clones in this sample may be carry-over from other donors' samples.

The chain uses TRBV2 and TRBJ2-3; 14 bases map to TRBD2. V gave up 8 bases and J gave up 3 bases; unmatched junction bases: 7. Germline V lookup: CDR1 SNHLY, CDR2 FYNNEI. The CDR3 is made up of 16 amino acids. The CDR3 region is CASSFGLAGGTDTQYF. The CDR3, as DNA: TGTGCCAGCTCCTTTGGACTAGCGGGAGGTACAGATACGCAGTATTTT. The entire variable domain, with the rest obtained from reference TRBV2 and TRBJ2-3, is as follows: EPEVTQTPSHQVTQMGQEVILRCVPISNHLYFYWYRQILGQKVEFLVSFYNNEISEKSEIFDDQFSVERPDGSNFTLKIRSTKLEDSAMYFCASSFGLAGGTDTQYFGPGTRLTVL.

The DNA for the CDR3 is TGTGCCAGTAGTATACCGGTCCTGGGAGGTCAGCCCCAGCATTTT. It translates to CASSIPVLGGQPQHF. This sequence joins TRBV19 and TRBJ1-5, with unresolved D. V lost 2 bases and J 6 bases, leaving 14 bases between the germline ends. CDR3 size: 15 residues. CDR1 is LNHDA, CDR2 SQIVND, per germline (reference sequence).

The CDR3 region is CASRAGGGTDTQYF. Written as DNA, the CDR3 is TGCGCCAGCAGGGCGGGCGGAGGCACAGATACGCAGTATTTT. The chain employs TRBV5-1 and TRBJ2-3; weak D call: TRBD2 (5 bases). This CDR3 region has 14 residues. With 5 bases removed from V and 1 base from J, the gap between germline ends came to 11 bases. Per germline, CDR1 SGHRS and CDR2 YFSETQ.

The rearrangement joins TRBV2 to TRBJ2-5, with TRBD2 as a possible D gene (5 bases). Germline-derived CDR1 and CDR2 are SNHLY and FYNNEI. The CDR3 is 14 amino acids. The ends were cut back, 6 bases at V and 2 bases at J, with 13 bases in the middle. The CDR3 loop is CASRLGGNQETQYF. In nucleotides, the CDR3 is TGTGCCAGCAGGCTAGGAGGAAATCAAGAGACCCAGTACTTC.

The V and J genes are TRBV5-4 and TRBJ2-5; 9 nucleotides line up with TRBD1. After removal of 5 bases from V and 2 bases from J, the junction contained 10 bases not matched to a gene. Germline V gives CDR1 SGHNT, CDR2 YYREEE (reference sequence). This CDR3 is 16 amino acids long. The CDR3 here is CASRKGQGPSQETQYF. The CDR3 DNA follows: TGTGCCAGCAGGAAGGGACAGGGACCCTCACAAGAGACCCAGTACTTC.

The CDR3 here is CASSLALDTWNTEAFF. The CDR3 region has the DNA TGCGCCAGCAGCTTGGCGCTGGACACCTGGAACACTGAAGCTTTCTTT. The chain employs TRBV5-1 and TRBJ1-1; tentative D call: TRBD1 (5 bases). The germline CDR1 and CDR2 sequences are SGHRS and YFSETQ. This CDR3 comprises 16 residues. Trimming stripped 0 bases from V and 1 base from J, with 13 bases between. Using reference TRBV5-1 and TRBJ1-1 for the parts outside the CDR3, the full variable domain is KAGVTQTPRYLIKTRGQQVTLSCSPISGHRSVSWYQQTPGQGLQFLFEYFSETQRNKGNFPGRFSGRQFSNSRSEMNVSTLELGDSALYLCASSLALDTWNTEAFFGQGTRLTVV.

This CDR3 is CSVGPTGVANEKLFF. The CDR3 DNA reads as TGCAGCGTGGGCCCTACGGGGGTAGCTAATGAAAAACTGTTTTTT. The rearrangement links TRBV29-1 to TRBJ1-4; tentative D call: TRBD1 (5 bases). CDR1 SQVTM and CDR2 ANQGSEA come from the germline V gene. CDR3 length: 15 amino acids. With 6 bases removed from V and 3 bases from J, the gap between germline ends came to 17 bases.

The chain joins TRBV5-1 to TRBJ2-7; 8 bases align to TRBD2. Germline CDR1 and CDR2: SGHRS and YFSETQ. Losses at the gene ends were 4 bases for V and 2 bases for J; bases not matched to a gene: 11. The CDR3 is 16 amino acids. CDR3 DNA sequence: TGCGCCAGCAGCCTCCTCCACCCGACTAGCGCCTACGAGCAGTACTTC. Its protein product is CASSLLHPTSAYEQYF.

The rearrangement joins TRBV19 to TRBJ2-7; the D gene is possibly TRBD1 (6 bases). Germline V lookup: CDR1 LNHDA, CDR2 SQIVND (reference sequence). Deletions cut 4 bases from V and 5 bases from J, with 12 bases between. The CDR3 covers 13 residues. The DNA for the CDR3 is TGTGCCAGTAGTACTGGGGGCTTCGACGAGCAGTACTTC. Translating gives CASSTGGFDEQYF.

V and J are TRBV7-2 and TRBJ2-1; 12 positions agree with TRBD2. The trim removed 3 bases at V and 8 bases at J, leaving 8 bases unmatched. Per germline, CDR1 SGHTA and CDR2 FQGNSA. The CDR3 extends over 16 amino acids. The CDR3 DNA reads TGTGCCAGCAGCTTGGTTCGGGCTAGCGGGAGGGATGAGCAGTTCTTC. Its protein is CASSLVRASGRDEQFF.

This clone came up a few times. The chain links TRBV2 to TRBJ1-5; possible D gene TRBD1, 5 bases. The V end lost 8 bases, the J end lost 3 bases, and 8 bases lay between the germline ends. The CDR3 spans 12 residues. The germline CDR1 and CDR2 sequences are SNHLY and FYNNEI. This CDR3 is CASGGTNQPQHF. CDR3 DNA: TGTGCCAGCGGAGGGACCAATCAGCCCCAGCATTTT.

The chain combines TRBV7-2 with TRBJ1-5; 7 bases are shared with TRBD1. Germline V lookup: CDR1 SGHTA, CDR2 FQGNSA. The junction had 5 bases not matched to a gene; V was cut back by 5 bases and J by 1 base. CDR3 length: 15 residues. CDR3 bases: TGTGCCAGCAGCCTGAGGGGACAGAGCAATCAGCCCCAGCATTTT. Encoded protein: CASSLRGQSNQPQHF. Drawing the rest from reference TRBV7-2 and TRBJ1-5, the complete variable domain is GAGVSQSPSNKVTEKGKDVELRCDPISGHTALYWYRQSLGQGLEFLIYFQGNSAPDKSGLPSDRFSAERTGGSVSTLTIQRTQQEDSAVYLCASSLRGQSNQPQHFGDGTRLSIL.

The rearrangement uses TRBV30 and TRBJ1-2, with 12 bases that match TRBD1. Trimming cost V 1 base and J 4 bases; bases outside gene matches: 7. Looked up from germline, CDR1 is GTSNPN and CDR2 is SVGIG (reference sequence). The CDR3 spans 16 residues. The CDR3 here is CAWSDTGTGGAYGYTF. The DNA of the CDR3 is TGTGCCTGGAGTGATACCGGGACAGGGGGCGCCTATGGCTACACCTTC.

In nucleotides, the CDR3 is TGTGCCAGCAGCTTGGATGCGGGAGGGTCAGATACGCAGTATTTT. As protein: CASSLDAGGSDTQYF. The chain recombines TRBV5-6 with TRBJ2-3; 9 bases map to TRBD2. CDR3 length: 15 residues. In germline, CDR1 is SGHDT, CDR2 YYEEEE. The ends lost 0 bases at V and 4 bases at J; junction bases unmatched: 3. The full variable domain, completed using reference TRBV5-6 and TRBJ2-3, is DAGVTQSPTHLIKTRGQQVTLRCSPKSGHDTVSWYQQALGQGPQFIFQYYEEEERQRGNFPDRFSGHQFPNYSSELNVNALLLGDSALYLCASSLDAGGSDTQYFGPGTRLTVL.

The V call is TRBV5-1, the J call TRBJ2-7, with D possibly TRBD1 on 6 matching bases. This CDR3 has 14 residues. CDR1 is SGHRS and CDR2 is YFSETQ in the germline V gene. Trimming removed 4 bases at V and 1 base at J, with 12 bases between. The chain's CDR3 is CASSPYGQSYEQYF. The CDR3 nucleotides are TGCGCCAGCAGCCCATACGGACAGTCCTACGAGCAGTACTTC.

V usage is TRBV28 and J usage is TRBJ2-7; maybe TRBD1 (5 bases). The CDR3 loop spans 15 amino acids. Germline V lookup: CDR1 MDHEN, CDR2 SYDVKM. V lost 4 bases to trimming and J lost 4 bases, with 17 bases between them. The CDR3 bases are TGTGCCAGCAGTTCAGCTATAGGGGTCCGATACGAGCAGTACTTC. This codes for CASSSAIGVRYEQYF.

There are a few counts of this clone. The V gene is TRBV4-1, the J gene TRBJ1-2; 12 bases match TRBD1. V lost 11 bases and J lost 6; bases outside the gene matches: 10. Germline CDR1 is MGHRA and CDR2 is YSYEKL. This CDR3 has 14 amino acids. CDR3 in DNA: TGCGCCCTGACCCGGGACAGGGGGCGGAATGGCTACACCTTC. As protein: CALTRDRGRNGYTF.

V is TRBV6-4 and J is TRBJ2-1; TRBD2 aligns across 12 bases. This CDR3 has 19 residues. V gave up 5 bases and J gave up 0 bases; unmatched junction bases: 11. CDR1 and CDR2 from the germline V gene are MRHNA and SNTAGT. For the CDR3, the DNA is TGTGCCAGCAGTCCTTCCCCGGGACTAGCGGGTAGCTCCTACAATGAGCAGTTCTTC. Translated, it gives CASSPSPGLAGSSYNEQFF.

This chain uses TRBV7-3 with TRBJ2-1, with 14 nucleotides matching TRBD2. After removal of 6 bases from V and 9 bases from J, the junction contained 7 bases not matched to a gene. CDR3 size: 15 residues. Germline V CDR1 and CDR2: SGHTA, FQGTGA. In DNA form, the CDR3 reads TGTGCCAGCAGTCCGGGACTAGCGGGAGCAAGTGAGCAGTTCTTC. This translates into CASSPGLAGASEQFF.

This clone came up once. This CDR3 reads CASSVVGAGELFF. The CDR3 DNA reads TGTGCCAGCAGCGTAGTGGGGGCCGGGGAGCTGTTTTTT. The genes are TRBV9 and TRBJ2-2; D possibly uses TRBD1 or TRBD2 (5 bases each). CDR1 and CDR2 from the germline V gene are SGDLS and YYNGEE. The CDR3 sequence is 13 residues long. V gave up 0 bases and J gave up 6 bases, with 6 bases separating them.

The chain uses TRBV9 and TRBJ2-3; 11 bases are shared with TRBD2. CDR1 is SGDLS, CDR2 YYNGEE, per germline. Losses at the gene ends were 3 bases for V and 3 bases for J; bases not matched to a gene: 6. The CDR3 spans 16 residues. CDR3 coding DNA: TGTGCCAGCAGCGAGACAGGGACTAGCGGAACAGATACGCAGTATTTT. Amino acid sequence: CASSETGTSGTDTQYF.

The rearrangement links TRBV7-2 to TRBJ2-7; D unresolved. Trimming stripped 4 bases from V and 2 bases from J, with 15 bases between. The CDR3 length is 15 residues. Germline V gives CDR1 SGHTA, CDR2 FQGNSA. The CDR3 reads CASSYPRGNTYEQYF. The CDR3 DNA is TGTGCCAGCAGCTACCCTCGAGGCAACACCTACGAGCAGTACTTC.

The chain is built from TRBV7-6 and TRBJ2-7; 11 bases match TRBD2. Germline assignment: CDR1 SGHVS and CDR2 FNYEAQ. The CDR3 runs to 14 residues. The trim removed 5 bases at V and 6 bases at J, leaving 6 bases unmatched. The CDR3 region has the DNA TGTGCCAGCAGCCTTAGCGGGAGGGCGGCCGAGCAGTACTTC. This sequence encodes CASSLSGRAAEQYF.

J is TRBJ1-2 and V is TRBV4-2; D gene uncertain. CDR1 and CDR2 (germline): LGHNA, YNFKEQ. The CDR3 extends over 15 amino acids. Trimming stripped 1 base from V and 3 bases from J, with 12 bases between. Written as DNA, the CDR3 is TGTGCCAGCAGCCAAGCTTCCCAGGCGGACTATGGCTACACCTTC. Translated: CASSQASQADYGYTF.

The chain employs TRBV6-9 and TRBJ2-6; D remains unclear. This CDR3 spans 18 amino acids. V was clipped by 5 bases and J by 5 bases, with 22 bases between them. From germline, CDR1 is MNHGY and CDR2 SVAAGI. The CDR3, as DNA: TGTGCCAGCAGTACTATAAGCTTACGACAAAGTCGGGCCAACGTCCTGACTTTC. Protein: CASSTISLRQSRANVLTF.

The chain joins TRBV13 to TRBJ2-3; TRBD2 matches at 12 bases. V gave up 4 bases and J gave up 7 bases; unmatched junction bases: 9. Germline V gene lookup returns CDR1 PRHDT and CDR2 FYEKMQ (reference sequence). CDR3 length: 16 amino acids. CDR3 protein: CASSSSATSGSNTQYF. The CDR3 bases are TGTGCCAGCAGCTCCTCCGCGACTAGCGGGAGCAATACGCAGTATTTT.

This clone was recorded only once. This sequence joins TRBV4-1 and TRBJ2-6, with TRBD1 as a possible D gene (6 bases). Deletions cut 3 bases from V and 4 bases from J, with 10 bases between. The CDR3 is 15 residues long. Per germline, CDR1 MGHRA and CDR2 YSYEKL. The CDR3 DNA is TGCGCCAGCAGCCATTGGGGGCCGGGGGCCAACGTCCTGACTTTC. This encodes CASSHWGPGANVLTF.

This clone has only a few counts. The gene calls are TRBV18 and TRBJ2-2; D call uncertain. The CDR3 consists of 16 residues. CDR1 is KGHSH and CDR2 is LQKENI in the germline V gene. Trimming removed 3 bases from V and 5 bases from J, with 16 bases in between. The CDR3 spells CASSPTLGSYTGELFF. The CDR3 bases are TGTGCCAGCTCACCGACGTTAGGGTCTTATACCGGGGAGCTGTTTTTT.

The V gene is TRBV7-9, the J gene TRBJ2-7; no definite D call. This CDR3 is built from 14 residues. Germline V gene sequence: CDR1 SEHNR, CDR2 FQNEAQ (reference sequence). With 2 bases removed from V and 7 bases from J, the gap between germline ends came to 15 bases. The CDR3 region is CASSLSLNVGEQYF. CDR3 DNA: TGTGCCAGCAGCTTATCATTGAATGTGGGAGAGCAGTACTTC.

In DNA form, the CDR3 reads TGTGCCAGCAGTCCGAGCTGGGTCGAGGATGAGCAGTTCTTC. Its protein product is CASSPSWVEDEQFF. The chain combines TRBV7-2 with TRBJ2-1; D remains ambiguous. Germline V lookup: CDR1 SGHTA, CDR2 FQGNSA. CDR3 length: 14 amino acids. Trimming removed 6 bases from V and 8 bases from J, with 17 bases in between.

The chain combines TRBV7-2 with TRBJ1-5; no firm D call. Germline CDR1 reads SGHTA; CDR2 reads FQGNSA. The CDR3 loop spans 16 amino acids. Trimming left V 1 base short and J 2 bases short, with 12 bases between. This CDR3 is CASSLGAGVGNQPQHF. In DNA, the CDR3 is TGTGCCAGCAGCTTAGGAGCTGGGGTCGGCAATCAGCCCCAGCATTTT.

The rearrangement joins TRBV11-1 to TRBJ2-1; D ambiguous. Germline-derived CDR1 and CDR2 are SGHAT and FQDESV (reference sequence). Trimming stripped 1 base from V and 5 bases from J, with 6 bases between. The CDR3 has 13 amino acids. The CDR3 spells CASSLDLNNEQFF. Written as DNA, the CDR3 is TGTGCCAGCAGCTTAGACCTCAACAATGAGCAGTTCTTC.